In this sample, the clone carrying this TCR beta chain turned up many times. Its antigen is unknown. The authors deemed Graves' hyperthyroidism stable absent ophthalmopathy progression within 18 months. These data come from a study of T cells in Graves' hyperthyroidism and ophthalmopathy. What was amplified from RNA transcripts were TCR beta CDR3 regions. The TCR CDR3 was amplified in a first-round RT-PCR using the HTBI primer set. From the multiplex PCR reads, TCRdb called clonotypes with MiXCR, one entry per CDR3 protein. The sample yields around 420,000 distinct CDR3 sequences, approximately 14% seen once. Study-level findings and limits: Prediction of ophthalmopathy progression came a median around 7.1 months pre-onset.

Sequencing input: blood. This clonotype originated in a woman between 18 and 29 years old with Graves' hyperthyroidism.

The chain's CDR3 is CASRMPGQYSPLHF. As DNA, the CDR3 is TGTGCCAGCAGAATGCCAGGGCAATATTCACCCCTCCACTTT. This chain links TRBV12-3 or TRBV12-4 with TRBJ1-6; maybe TRBD1 (5 bases). V lost 6 bases and J lost 8, with 14 bases in between. The CDR3 extends over 14 amino acids.